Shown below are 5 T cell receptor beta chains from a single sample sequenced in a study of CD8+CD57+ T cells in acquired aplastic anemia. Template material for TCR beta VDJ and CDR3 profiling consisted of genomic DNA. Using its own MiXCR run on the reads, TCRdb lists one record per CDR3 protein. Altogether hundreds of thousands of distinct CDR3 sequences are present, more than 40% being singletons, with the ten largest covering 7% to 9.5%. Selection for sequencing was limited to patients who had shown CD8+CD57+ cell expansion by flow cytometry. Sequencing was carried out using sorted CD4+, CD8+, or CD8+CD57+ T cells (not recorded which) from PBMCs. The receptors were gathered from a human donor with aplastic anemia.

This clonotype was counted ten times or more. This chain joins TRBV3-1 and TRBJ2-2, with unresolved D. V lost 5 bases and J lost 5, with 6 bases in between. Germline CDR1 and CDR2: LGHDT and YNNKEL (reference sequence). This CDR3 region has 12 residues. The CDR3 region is CASSRTTGELFF. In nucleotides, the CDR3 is TGTGCCAGCAGCAGGACGACCGGGGAGCTGTTTTTT.

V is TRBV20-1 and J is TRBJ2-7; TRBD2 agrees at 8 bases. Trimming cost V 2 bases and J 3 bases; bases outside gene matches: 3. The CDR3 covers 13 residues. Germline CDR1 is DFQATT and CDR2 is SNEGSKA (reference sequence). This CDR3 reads CSARWLAGYEQYF. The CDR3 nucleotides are TGCAGTGCTAGATGGCTAGCGGGCTACGAGCAGTACTTC.

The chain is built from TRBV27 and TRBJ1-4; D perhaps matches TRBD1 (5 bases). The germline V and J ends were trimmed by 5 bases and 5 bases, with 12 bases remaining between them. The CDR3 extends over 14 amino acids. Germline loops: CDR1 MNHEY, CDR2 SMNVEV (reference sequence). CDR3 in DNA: TGTGCCAGCAGTCAGGGTGGGGGAAATGAAAAACTGTTTTTT. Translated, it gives CASSQGGGNEKLFF.

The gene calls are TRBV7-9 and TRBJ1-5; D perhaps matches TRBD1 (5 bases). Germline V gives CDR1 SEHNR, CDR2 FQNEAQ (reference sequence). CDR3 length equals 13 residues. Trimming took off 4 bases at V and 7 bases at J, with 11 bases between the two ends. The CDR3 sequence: CASSSKGRQPQHF. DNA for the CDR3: TGTGCCAGCAGCTCAAAGGGGAGACAGCCCCAGCATTTT.

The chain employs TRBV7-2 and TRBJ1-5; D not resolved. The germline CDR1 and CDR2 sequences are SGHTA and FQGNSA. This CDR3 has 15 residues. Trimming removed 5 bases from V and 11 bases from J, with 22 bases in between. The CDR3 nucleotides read TGTGCCAGCAGCCAAGATCTGGGGAATAGCCAGTCCCAGCATTTT. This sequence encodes CASSQDLGNSQSQHF.